Included here is one TCR beta chain sequence, with context. Authors' data handling: Reference gene primers were amplified, and this amplification served to estimate nucleated cell counts. Sequencing was performed with immunoSEQ multiplex PCR; in TCRdb, only in-frame clones are kept and a portion is missing. D and trimming come from the DNA, and the V and J calls and clone size come from that table. The profile shows about 75,000 clones, approximately 85% of them singletons. This sample was included in a study of blood T cell repertoires in COVID-19. The CDR3 spans 13 residues. Germline V gene sequence: CDR1 SGDLS, CDR2 YYNGEE. Trimming took 2 bases from V and 2 from J, leaving 7 bases between them.

The sample consisted of peripheral blood. This sequence originates from a human donor in a cohort sampled during active COVID-19. The chain links TRBV9 to TRBJ1-2, with TRBD1 as a possible D gene (6 bases). The CDR3 sequence is CASSVGANYGYTF. In DNA, the CDR3 is TGTGCCAGCAGCGTGGGGGCCAACTATGGCTACACCTTC.